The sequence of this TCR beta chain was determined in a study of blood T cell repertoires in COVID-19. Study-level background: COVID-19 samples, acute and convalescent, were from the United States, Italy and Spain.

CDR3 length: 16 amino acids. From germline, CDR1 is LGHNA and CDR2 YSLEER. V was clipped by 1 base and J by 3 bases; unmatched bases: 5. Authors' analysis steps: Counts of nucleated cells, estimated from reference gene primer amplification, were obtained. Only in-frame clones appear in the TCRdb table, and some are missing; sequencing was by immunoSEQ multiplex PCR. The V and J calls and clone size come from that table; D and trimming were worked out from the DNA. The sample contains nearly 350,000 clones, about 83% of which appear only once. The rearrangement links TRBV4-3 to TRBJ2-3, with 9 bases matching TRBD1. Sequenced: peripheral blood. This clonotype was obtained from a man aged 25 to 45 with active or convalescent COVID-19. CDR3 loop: CASSQAGTGYTDTQYF. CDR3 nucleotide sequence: TGCGCCAGCAGCCAAGCCGGGACAGGGTATACAGATACGCAGTATTTT.